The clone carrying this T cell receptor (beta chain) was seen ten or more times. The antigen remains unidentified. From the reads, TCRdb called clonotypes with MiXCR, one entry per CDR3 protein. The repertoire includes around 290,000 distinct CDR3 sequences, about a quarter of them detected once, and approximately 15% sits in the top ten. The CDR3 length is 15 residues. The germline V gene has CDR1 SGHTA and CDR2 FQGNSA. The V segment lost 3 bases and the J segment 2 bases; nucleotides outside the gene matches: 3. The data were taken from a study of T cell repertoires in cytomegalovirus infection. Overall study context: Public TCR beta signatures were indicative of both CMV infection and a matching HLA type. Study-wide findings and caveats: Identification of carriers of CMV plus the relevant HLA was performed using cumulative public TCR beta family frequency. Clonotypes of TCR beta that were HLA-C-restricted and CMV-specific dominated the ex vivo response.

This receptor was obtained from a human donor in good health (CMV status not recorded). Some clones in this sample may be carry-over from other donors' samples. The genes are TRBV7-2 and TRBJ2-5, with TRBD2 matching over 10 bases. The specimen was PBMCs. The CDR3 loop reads CASSLGLAKQETQYF. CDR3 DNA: TGTGCCAGCAGCTTGGGACTAGCGAAACAAGAGACCCAGTACTTC.